This entry lists 18 T cell receptor beta chains sequenced from one sample in a study of spatial heterogeneity in lung cancer. Noted time point: sample taken at primary tumor resection. Each CDR3 protein is one row after TCRdb ran MiXCR on the 5' RACE reads. The sample lists around 9,700 distinct CDR3 sequences; around 8.3% were seen once. The antigens for these receptors are not known. Whole-study findings and limits: Tracking of tumor mutation counts was seen in expanded intratumoral alpha and beta TCR counts.

Sequences were derived from lung tumor tissue, sampled at surgery. The source is a female donor with early-stage non-small cell lung cancer.

This clonotype showed up many times. This beta chain turned up in a library designed for alpha chains; as an off-target read, its abundance says little. This sequence joins TRBV30 and TRBJ2-1; 7 bases line up with TRBD2. The germline V gene has CDR1 GTSNPN and CDR2 SVGIG (reference sequence). The ends lost 2 bases at V and 4 bases at J; junction bases unmatched: 5. The CDR3 runs to 14 residues. The CDR3 DNA is TGTGCCTGGAGTACGGGGGAGGGTTACAATGAGCAGTTCTTC. Encoded protein: CAWSTGEGYNEQFF.

This clonotype was counted at least ten times. Because the library targeted alpha chains, this beta chain is an off-target read whose size means little. The J gene is TRBJ1-3, the V gene TRBV7-9; D is unresolved. The CDR3 covers 14 residues. CDR1 is SEHNR, CDR2 FQNEAQ, per germline (reference sequence). V was shortened by 6 bases and J by 0 bases, with 9 bases between the two germline ends. CDR3 in DNA: TGTGCCAGCAGGACGGGCCCCTCTGGAAACACCATATATTTT. This gives the protein CASRTGPSGNTIYF.

This clonotype was seen many times. As an off-target read in a library built for alpha chains, this beta chain has a frequency of little significance. The V call is TRBV6-6, the J call TRBJ2-1; TRBD1 matches 9 bases. Germline V gene lookup returns CDR1 MNHNY and CDR2 SVGAGI (reference sequence). V shed 5 bases and J 0 bases; nucleotides not matched to a gene: 5. The CDR3 runs to 16 residues. DNA for the CDR3: TGTGCCAGCAGTCCCGGGACAGGGAGCTCCTACAATGAGCAGTTCTTC. Amino acids: CASSPGTGSSYNEQFF.

This clonotype was picked up many times. Within a library made for alpha chains, this beta chain is off target, and its count is uninformative. This chain uses TRBV2 with TRBJ2-7, with a tentative D call TRBD2 (9 bases). The CDR3 spans 19 residues. Germline lookup yields CDR1 SNHLY and CDR2 FYNNEI. V dropped 8 bases and J dropped 3 bases, with 32 bases sitting between them. CDR3 loop: CASSPPGRGRLAGFYEQYF. The CDR3 DNA follows: TGTGCCAGCTCCCCCCCCGGCAGGGGGCGGCTAGCGGGGTTCTACGAGCAGTACTTC. The full variable domain, rest sourced from reference TRBV2 and TRBJ2-7, is EPEVTQTPSHQVTQMGQEVILRCVPISNHLYFYWYRQILGQKVEFLVSFYNNEISEKSEIFDDQFSVERPDGSNFTLKIRSTKLEDSAMYFCASSPPGRGRLAGFYEQYFGPGTRLTVT.

This clonotype came up many times. This beta chain is an off-target read within a library intended for alpha chains, so its frequency means little. The gene calls are TRBV28 and TRBJ2-7; D is unresolved. The germline V gene has CDR1 MDHEN and CDR2 SYDVKM. The V end lost 8 bases, the J end lost 2 bases, and 16 bases lay between the germline ends. The CDR3 consists of 14 residues. CDR3 sequence reads: CASVPGSFTYEQYF. The CDR3 DNA is TGTGCCAGCGTACCGGGTAGCTTTACCTACGAGCAGTACTTC.

Regarding this clonotype: Since the library was made to target alpha chains, this beta chain is a stray read and its abundance is not meaningful. The V call is TRBV6-1, the J call TRBJ2-3, with D perhaps matching TRBD1 or TRBD2 (5 bases each). Germline V gene sequence: CDR1 MNHNS, CDR2 SASEGT. Trimming stripped 1 base from V and 7 bases from J, with 15 bases between. The CDR3 is made up of 15 amino acids. DNA for the CDR3: TGTGCCAGCAGTGAAGGCTGGGACCCTCCATATACGCAGTATTTT. Encoded protein: CASSEGWDPPYTQYF.

This clonotype is deemed medium-sized. Little can be read into the size of this beta chain, an off-target read in a library designed for alpha chains. The rearrangement uses TRBV29-1 and TRBJ2-7; perhaps TRBD1 as D (5 bases). In germline, CDR1 is SQVTM, CDR2 ANQGSEA. Between the trimmed V and J ends, which lost 5 bases and 6 bases, there was a span of 17 bases. CDR3 length: 13 residues. In nucleotides, the CDR3 is TGCAGCGTTCGATCACCAGGGTCATTCGAGCAGTACTTC. Its translation: CSVRSPGSFEQYF.

Many counts were recorded for this clonotype. Little can be read into the size of this beta chain, an off-target read in a library designed for alpha chains. This chain connects TRBV6-6 to TRBJ2-3; D possibly corresponds to TRBD2 (6 bases). The CDR3 consists of 14 residues. V was shortened by 2 bases and J by 6 bases, with 12 bases between the two germline ends. Germline CDR1 MNHNY, CDR2 SVGAGI (reference sequence). The CDR3 nucleotides read TGTGCCAGCAGTTACGAGGCAGGGAGGGATACGCAGTATTTT. This translates into CASSYEAGRDTQYF.

This clonotype was detected ten times or more. This beta chain is an off-target read within a library intended for alpha chains, so its frequency means little. The rearrangement joins TRBV7-3 to TRBJ1-2; weak D call: TRBD1 (5 bases). Germline CDR1 and CDR2: SGHTA and FQGTGA. This CDR3 has 14 amino acids. V was shortened by 2 bases and J by 7 bases, with 14 bases between the two germline ends. Here the CDR3 reads CASSLEGAPGGYTF. CDR3 bases: TGTGCCAGCAGCTTAGAAGGGGCGCCGGGTGGCTACACCTTC.

This clonotype was found many times. Since the library was made to target alpha chains, this beta chain is a stray read and its abundance is not meaningful. The V gene is TRBV5-1, the J gene TRBJ2-2; D is possibly TRBD2 (6 bases). The germline CDR1 and CDR2 sequences are SGHRS and YFSETQ. Deletions cut 4 bases from V and 5 bases from J, with 18 bases between. The CDR3 extends over 16 amino acids. CDR3 amino acids: CASSARGGSRTGELFF. For the CDR3, the DNA is TGCGCCAGCAGCGCCCGTGGGGGGAGTAGGACCGGGGAGCTGTTTTTT.

In this sample, this clonotype turned up many times. The library was designed around alpha chains, so this beta chain is a stray read whose abundance carries little weight. This chain links TRBV7-3 with TRBJ1-1, with 7 bases identical to TRBD1. V was pared by 4 bases and J by 7 bases, with 6 bases of the junction left unmatched. The CDR3 totals 13 residues. Germline loops: CDR1 SGHTA, CDR2 FQGTGA. CDR3: CASSSDRAFEAFF. The CDR3 DNA is TGTGCCAGCAGCTCCGACAGGGCCTTTGAAGCTTTCTTT.

This clonotype has just a few counts. As an off-target read in a library built for alpha chains, this beta chain has a frequency of little significance. The V call is TRBV29-1, the J call TRBJ2-1; tentative D call: TRBD1 (6 bases). The V end was cut by 4 bases, the J end by 9 bases, with 16 bases between. The CDR3 extends over 13 amino acids. Germline assignment: CDR1 SQVTM and CDR2 ANQGSEA. The CDR3 DNA is TGCAGCGTTGGGGTTACAGGGCCGGGTGAGCAGTTCTTC. Translating it yields CSVGVTGPGEQFF.

This clonotype occurred many times. Since it is a stray read in a library aimed at alpha chains, this beta chain has a size that is not meaningful. The genes are TRBV6-2 or TRBV6-3 and TRBJ2-6; 8 bases are shared with TRBD1. Germline assignment: CDR1 MNHEY and CDR2 SVGEGT. This CDR3 has 19 amino acids. J gave up 1 base and V 5 bases, and 13 bases lay outside the gene matches. CDR3 DNA: TGTGCCAGCAGTCAGCTTACTTCGACAGGGGATTCTGGGGCCAACGTCCTGACTTTC. Residues: CASSQLTSTGDSGANVLTF.

This clonotype is medium-sized (0.01 to 0.1%) by share. This beta chain is a stray sequence in a library constructed for alpha chains; its clone size is not meaningful. This chain links TRBV20-1 with TRBJ2-7; D possibly matches TRBD1 or TRBD2 (5 bases each). Germline CDR1 is DFQATT and CDR2 is SNEGSKA (reference sequence). V lost 6 bases, J lost 0 bases, and 18 bases lay in between. CDR3 size: 15 residues. The CDR3 nucleotides are TGCAGTGCCGTATCCGGGACCGATAGCTCCTACGAGCAGTACTTC. Its translation: CSAVSGTDSSYEQYF.

This clonotype appeared a few times. The library was prepared for alpha chains; this beta chain is a stray read, so its frequency means little. The genes are TRBV6-5 and TRBJ2-2; 14 bases are a match to TRBD2. This CDR3 has 17 residues. The trim removed 4 bases at V and 5 bases at J, leaving 6 bases unmatched. Germline CDR1 MNHEY, CDR2 SVGAGI. The DNA of the CDR3 is TGTGCCAGCAGTTCGACGGGGACTAGCGGGGGAACCGGGGAGCTGTTTTTT. It codes for CASSSTGTSGGTGELFF.

This clonotype was observed many times. This beta chain slipped into a library made for alpha chains as a stray read, so its size is not meaningful. This sequence joins TRBV5-1 and TRBJ2-1; D may match TRBD1 or TRBD2 (6 bases each). Germline CDR1 is SGHRS and CDR2 is YFSETQ. Between the trimmed V and J ends, which lost 0 bases and 15 bases, there was a span of 13 bases. The CDR3 loop spans 12 amino acids. The DNA for the CDR3 is TGCGCCAGCAGCTTGGCTCCGGGGGCGGGGTTCTTC. It codes for CASSLAPGAGFF. Looking up the rest from reference TRBV5-1 and TRBJ2-1 gives the full variable domain: KAGVTQTPRYLIKTRGQQVTLSCSPISGHRSVSWYQQTPGQGLQFLFEYFSETQRNKGNFPGRFSGRQFSNSRSEMNVSTLELGDSALYLCASSLAPGAGFFGPGTRLTVL.

In the case of this clonotype: Because the library targeted alpha chains, this beta chain is an off-target read whose size means little. This chain uses TRBV7-2 with TRBJ2-5; D might be TRBD2 (6 bases). CDR1 is SGHTA, CDR2 FQGNSA, per germline. This CDR3 spans 16 amino acids. Trimming shortened V by 6 bases and J by 2 bases, and 19 bases separated the two germline ends. The CDR3 bases are TGTGCCAGCAGGCGGGCGGTGTGGGACTCTCAAGAGACCCAGTACTTC. Residues: CASRRAVWDSQETQYF.

This clonotype was detected ten times or more. This beta chain slipped into a library made for alpha chains as a stray read, so its size is not meaningful. V gene TRBV29-1 combines with J gene TRBJ2-3; 10 positions match TRBD2. J gave up 4 bases and V 7 bases, and 11 bases lay outside the gene matches. Germline CDR1 and CDR2: SQVTM and ANQGSEA. The CDR3 runs 15 residues. The CDR3 reads CSEREGFFSADTQYF. CDR3 DNA sequence: TGCAGCGAGCGGGAGGGTTTCTTTAGCGCAGATACGCAGTATTTT.